This T cell receptor beta chain was sequenced in a study of blood T cell repertoires in COVID-19. The data were produced by immunoSEQ multiplex PCR, yet TCRdb's version contains in-frame clones alone and is incomplete. The sample has some 380,000 clones; roughly 88% are singletons. V lost 7 bases and J lost 6; bases outside the gene matches: 7. The CDR3 is 13 amino acids. Germline CDR1 LNHDA, CDR2 SQIVND (reference sequence). Source material: PBMCs or T cells enriched from blood (not recorded which). The sequence was collected from a woman in her 40s with acute COVID-19. V is TRBV19 and J is TRBJ1-1; 8 bases agree with TRBD1. This chain's CDR3 is CASTGQGYAEAFF. CDR3 sequence (DNA): TGTGCCAGTACCGGACAGGGTTACGCTGAAGCTTTCTTT.